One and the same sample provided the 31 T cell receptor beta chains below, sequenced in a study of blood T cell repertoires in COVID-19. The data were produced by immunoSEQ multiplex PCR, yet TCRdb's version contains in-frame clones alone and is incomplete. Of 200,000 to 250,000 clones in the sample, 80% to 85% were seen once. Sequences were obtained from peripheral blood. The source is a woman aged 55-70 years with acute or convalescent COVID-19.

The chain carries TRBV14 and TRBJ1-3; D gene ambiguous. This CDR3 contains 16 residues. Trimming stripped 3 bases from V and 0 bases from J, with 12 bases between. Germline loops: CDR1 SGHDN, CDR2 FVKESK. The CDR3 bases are TGTGCCAGCAGCCACCTCGGGAGTTTCTCTGGAAACACCATATATTTT. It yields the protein CASSHLGSFSGNTIYF.

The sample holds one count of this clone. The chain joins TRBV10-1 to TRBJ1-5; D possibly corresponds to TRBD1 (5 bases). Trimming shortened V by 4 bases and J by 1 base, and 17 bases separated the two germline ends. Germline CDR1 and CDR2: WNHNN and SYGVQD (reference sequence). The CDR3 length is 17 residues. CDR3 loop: CASSGPGTLASNQPQHF. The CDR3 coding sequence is TGCGCCAGCAGTGGGCCGGGGACTCTCGCGAGCAATCAGCCCCAGCATTTT.

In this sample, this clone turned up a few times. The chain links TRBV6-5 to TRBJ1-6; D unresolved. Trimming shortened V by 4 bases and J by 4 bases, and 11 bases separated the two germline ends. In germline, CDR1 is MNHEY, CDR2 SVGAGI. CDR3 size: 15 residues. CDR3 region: CASSSNWEYNSPLHF. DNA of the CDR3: TGTGCCAGCAGTTCGAATTGGGAGTATAATTCACCCCTCCACTTT.

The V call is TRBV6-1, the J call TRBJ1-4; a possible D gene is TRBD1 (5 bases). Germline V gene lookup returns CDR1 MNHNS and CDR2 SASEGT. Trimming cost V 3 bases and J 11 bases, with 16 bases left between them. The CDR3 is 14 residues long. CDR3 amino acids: CASSEESGLRKLFF. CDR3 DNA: TGTGCCAGCAGTGAGGAATCAGGGTTAAGGAAACTGTTTTTT.

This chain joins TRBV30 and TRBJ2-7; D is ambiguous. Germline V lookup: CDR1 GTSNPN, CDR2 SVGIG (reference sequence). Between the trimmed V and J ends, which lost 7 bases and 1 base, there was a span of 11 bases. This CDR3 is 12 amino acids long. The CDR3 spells CAFSFESYEQYF. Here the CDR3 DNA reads TGTGCCTTTTCGTTTGAGTCCTACGAGCAGTACTTC. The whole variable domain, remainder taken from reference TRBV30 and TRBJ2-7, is SQTIHQWPATLVQPVGSPLSLECTVEGTSNPNLYWYRQAAGRGLQLLFYSVGIGQISSEVPQNLSASRPQDRQFILSSKKLLLSDSGFYLCAFSFESYEQYFGPGTRLTVT.

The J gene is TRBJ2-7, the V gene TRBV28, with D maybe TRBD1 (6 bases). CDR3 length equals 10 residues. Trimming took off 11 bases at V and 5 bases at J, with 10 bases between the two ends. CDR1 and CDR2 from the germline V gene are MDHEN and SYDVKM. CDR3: CAVQGHEQYF. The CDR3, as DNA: TGTGCCGTACAGGGCCACGAGCAGTACTTC.

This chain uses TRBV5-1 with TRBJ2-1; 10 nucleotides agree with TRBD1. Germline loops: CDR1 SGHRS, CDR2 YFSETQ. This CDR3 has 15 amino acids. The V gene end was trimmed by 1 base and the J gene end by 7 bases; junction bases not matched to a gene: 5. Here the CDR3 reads CASSLPGQGKNEQFF. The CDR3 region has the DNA TGCGCCAGCAGCTTGCCGGGACAGGGGAAAAATGAGCAGTTCTTC. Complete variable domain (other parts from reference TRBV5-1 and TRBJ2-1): KAGVTQTPRYLIKTRGQQVTLSCSPISGHRSVSWYQQTPGQGLQFLFEYFSETQRNKGNFPGRFSGRQFSNSRSEMNVSTLELGDSALYLCASSLPGQGKNEQFFGPGTRLTVL.

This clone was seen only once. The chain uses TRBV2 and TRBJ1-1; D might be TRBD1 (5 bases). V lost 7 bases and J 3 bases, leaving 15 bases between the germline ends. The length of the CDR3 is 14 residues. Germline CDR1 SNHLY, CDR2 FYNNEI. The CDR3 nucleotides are TGTGCCAGCATTGTCAAAAGGGGTTACACTGAAGCTTTCTTT. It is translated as CASIVKRGYTEAFF.

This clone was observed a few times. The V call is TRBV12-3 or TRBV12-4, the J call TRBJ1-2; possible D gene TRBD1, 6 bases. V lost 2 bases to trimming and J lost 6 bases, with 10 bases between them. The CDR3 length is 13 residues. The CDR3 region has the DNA TGTGCCAGCAGTTTAAGGACAGAGAATGGCTACACCTTC. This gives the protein CASSLRTENGYTF.

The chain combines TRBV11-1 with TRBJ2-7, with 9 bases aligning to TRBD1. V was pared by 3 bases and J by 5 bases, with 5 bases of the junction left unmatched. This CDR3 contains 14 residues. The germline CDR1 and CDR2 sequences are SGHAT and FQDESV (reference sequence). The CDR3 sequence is CASSLDRGVNEQYF. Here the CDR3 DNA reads TGTGCCAGCAGCTTGGACAGGGGTGTCAACGAGCAGTACTTC.

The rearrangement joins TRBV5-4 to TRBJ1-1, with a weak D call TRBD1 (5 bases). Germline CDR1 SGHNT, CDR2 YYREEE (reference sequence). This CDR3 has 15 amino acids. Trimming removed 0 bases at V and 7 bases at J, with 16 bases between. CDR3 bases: TGTGCCAGCAGCTTGGACTACGACAGATACAATGAAGCTTTCTTT. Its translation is CASSLDYDRYNEAFF.

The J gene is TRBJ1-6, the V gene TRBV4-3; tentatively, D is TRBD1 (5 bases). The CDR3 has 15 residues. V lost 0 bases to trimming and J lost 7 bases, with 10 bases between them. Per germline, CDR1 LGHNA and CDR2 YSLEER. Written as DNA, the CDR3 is TGCGCCAGCAGCCAAGACAGGGCGGCCAATTCACCCCTCCACTTT. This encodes CASSQDRAANSPLHF.

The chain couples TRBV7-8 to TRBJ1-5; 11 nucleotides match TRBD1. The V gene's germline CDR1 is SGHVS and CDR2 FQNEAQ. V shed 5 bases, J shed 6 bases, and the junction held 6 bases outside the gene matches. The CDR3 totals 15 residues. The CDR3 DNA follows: TGTGCCAGCAGCCGATCCGGGACAGGGGGTCAGCCCCAGCATTTT. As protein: CASSRSGTGGQPQHF.

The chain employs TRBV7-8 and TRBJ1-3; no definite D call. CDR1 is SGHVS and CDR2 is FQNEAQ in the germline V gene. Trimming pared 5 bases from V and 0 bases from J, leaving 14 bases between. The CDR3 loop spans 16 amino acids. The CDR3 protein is CASSDQTHSSGNTIYF. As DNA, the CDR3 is TGTGCCAGCAGCGACCAGACCCACAGCTCTGGAAACACCATATATTTT. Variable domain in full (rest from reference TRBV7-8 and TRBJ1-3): GAGVSQSPRYKVAKRGQDVALRCDPISGHVSLFWYQQALGQGPEFLTYFQNEAQLDKSGLPSDRFFAERPEGSVSTLKIQRTQQEDSAVYLCASSDQTHSSGNTIYFGEGSWLTVV.

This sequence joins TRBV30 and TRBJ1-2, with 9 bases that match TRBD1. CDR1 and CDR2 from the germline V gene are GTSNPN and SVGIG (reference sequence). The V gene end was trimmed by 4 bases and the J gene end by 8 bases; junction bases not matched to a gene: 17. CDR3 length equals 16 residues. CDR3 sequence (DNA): TGTGCCTGGAAGGGACAGGGTACTCCAGGGCCCGGAGGCTACACCTTC. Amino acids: CAWKGQGTPGPGGYTF.

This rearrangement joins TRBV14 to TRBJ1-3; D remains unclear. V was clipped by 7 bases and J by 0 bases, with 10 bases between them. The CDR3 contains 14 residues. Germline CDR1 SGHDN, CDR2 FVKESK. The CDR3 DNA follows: TGTGCCAGCACCTCATCCGGCTCTGGAAACACCATATATTTT. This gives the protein CASTSSGSGNTIYF.

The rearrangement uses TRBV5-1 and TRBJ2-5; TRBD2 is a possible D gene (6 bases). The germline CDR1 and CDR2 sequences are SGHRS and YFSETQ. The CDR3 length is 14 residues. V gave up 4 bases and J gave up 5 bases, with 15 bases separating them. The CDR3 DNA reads TGCGCCAGCAGCCTATCGGGGGACGGGGAGACCCAGTACTTC. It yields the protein CASSLSGDGETQYF.

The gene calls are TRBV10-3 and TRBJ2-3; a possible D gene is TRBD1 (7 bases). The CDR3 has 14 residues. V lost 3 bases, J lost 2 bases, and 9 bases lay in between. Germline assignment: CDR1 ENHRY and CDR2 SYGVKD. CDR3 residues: CAISDRGDTDTQYF. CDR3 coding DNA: TGTGCCATCAGTGACAGGGGGGACACAGATACGCAGTATTTT.

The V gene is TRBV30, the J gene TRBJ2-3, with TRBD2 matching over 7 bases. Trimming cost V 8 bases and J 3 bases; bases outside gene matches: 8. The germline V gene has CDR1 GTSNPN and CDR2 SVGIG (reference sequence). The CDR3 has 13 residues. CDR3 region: CAGTRTRTDTQYF. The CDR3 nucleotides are TGTGCCGGGACGAGGACTAGAACAGATACGCAGTATTTT.

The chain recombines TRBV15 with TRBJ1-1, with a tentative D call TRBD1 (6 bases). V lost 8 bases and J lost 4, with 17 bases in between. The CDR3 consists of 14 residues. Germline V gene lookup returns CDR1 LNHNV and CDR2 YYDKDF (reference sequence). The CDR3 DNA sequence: TGTGCCACCCTCACAGCCGTAGGGGGCACTGAAGCTTTCTTT. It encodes CATLTAVGGTEAFF. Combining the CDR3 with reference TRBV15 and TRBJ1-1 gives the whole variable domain DAMVIQNPRYQVTQFGKPVTLSCSQTLNHNVMYWYQQKSSQAPKLLFHYYDKDFNNEADTPDNFQSRRPNTSFCFLDIRSPGLGDTAMYLCATLTAVGGTEAFFGQGTRLTVV.

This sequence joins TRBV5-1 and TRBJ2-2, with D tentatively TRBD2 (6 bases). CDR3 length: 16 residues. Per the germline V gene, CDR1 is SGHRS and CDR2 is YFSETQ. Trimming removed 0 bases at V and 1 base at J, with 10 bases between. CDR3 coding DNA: TGCGCCAGCAGCTTGGAGCGGGCACGGAACACCGGGGAGCTGTTTTTT. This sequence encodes CASSLERARNTGELFF.

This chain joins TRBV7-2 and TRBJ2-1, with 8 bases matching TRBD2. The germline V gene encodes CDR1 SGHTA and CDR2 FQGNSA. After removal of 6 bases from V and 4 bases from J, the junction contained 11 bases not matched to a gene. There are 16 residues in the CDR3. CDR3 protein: CASSSRGGGLYNEQFF. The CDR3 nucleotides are TGTGCCAGCAGTTCCCGAGGCGGGGGGCTATACAATGAGCAGTTCTTC.

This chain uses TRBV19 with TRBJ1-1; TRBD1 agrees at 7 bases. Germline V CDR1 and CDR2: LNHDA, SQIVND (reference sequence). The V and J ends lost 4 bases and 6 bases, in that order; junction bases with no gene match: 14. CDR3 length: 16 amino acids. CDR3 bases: TGTGCCAGTAGTAAGAGGGGGCCAGGGGTAGCCGCTGAAGCTTTCTTT. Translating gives CASSKRGPGVAAEAFF.

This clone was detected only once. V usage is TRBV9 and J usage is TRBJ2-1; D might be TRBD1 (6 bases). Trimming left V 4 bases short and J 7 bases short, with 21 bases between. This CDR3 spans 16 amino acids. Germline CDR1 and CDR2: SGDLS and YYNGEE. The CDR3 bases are TGTGCCAGCAGCCCCAGCAGGGACATCACGGGAAATGAGCAGTTCTTC. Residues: CASSPSRDITGNEQFF.

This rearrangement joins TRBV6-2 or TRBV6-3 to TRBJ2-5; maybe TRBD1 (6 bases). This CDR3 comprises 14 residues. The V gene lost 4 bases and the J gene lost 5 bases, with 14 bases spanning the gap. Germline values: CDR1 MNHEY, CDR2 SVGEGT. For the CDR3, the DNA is TGTGCCAGCAGTTCCGGGACACGCCTGGAGACCCAGTACTTC. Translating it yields CASSSGTRLETQYF.

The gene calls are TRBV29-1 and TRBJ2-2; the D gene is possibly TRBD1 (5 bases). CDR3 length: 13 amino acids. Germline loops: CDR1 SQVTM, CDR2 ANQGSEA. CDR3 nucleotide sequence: TGCAGTGTAGGGGAACCGAACACCGGGGAGCTGTTTTTT. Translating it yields CSVGEPNTGELFF.

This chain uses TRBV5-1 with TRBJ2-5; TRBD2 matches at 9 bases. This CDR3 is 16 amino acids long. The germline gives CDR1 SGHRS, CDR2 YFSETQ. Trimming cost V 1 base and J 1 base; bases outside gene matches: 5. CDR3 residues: CASSLWGGGAQETQYF. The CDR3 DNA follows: TGCGCCAGCAGCTTGTGGGGCGGGGGGGCCCAAGAGACCCAGTACTTC.

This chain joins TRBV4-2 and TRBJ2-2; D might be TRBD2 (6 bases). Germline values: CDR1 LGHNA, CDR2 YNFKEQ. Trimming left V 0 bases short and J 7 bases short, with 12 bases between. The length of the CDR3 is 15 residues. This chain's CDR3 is CASSQDAGRGGELFF. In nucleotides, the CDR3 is TGTGCCAGCAGCCAAGACGCAGGGCGGGGCGGGGAGCTGTTTTTT.

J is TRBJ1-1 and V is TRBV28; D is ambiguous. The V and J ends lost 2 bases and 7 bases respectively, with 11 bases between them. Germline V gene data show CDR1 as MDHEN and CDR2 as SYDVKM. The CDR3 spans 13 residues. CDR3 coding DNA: TGTGCCAGCAGTTTAGTTGGGGAGGTTGAAGCTTTCTTT. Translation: CASSLVGEVEAFF.

The CDR3 protein is CASSLSRHTNEKLFF. The CDR3 DNA is TGTGCCAGCAGTTTATCGAGGCATACTAATGAAAAACTGTTTTTT. The chain links TRBV27 to TRBJ1-4; D ambiguous. The V and J ends lost 0 bases and 2 bases respectively, with 7 bases between them. This CDR3 spans 15 amino acids. Germline V CDR1 and CDR2: MNHEY, SMNVEV (reference sequence).

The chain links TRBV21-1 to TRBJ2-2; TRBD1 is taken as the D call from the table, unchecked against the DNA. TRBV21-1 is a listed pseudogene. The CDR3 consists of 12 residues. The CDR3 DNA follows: TGTGCCAGCAGCAGACAGGGAAGGGAGCTGTTTTTT. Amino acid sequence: CASSRQGRELFF.